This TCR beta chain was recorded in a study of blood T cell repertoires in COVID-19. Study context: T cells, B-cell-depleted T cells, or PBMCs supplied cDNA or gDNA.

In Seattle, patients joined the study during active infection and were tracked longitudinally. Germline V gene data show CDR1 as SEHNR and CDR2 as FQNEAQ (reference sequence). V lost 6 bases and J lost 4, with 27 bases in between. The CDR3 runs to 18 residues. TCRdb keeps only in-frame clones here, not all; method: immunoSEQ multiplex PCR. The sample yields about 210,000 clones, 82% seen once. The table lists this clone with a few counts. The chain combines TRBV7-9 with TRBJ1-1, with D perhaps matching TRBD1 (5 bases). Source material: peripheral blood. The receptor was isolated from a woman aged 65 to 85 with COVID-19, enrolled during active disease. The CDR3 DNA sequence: TGTGCCAGCAGTTCCCATTCAGGGTTGGCGGGGAAGGTCACTGAAGCTTTCTTT. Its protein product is CASSSHSGLAGKVTEAFF.